Reported below is one TCR beta chain. This record belongs to a study of blood T cell repertoires in COVID-19. TCRdb's copy holds only in-frame clones and misses some; the assay was immunoSEQ multiplex PCR. This table has some 140,000 clones, roughly 80% appearing once. Trimming pared 8 bases from V and 5 bases from J, leaving 19 bases between. This CDR3 region has 15 residues. From germline, CDR1 is SNHLY and CDR2 FYNNEI. The sequenced sample consisted of peripheral blood. The sequence came from a man between 60 and 75 years old with acute or convalescent COVID-19. V gene TRBV2 combines with J gene TRBJ2-1; D not resolved. DNA of the CDR3: TGTGCCAGCGGTTTGGTCAGTATAAACAACAATGAGCAGTTCTTC. Translating gives CASGLVSINNNEQFF. The entire variable domain, with the rest obtained from reference TRBV2 and TRBJ2-1, is as follows: EPEVTQTPSHQVTQMGQEVILRCVPISNHLYFYWYRQILGQKVEFLVSFYNNEISEKSEIFDDQFSVERPDGSNFTLKIRSTKLEDSAMYFCASGLVSINNNEQFFGPGTRLTVL.